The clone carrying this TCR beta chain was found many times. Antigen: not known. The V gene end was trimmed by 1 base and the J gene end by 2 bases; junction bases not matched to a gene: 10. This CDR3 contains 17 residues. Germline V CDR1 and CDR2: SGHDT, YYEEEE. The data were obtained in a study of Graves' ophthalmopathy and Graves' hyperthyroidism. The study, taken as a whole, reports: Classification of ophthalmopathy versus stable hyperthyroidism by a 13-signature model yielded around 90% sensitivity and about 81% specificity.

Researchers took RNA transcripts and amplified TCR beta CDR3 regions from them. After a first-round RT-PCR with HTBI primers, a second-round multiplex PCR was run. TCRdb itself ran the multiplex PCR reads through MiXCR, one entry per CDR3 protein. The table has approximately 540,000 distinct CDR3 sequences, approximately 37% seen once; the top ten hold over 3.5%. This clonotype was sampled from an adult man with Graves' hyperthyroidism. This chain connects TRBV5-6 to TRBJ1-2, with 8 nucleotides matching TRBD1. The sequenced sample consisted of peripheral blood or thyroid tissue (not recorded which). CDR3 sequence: CASSLTRWTGKNYGYTF. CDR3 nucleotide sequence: TGTGCCAGCAGCTTGACCCGCTGGACAGGGAAAAACTATGGCTACACCTTC.